This T cell receptor beta chain was obtained from a study of CD8+ T cells in alopecia areata. Overall study: Treated patients were given oral tofacitinib, which was dosed at 5 to 10 mg twice daily. Broader study findings: Scalp samples also yield sequences of resident alphabeta T cells from normal skin. Normal scalp showed lower clonality than lesional scalp, especially alopecia totalis/universalis.

Once RNA had been extracted, it was reverse transcribed into cDNA to act as the sequencing template. Produced via immunoSEQ multiplex PCR; TCRdb's table is partial and in-frame only. The sample lists more than 200,000 clones, roughly two thirds occurring once. The CDR3 is 14 residues long. V dropped 6 bases and J dropped 5; count of bases not matched to a gene: 5. CDR1 ENHRY and CDR2 SYGVKD come from the germline V gene. For this clone: Its target is unknown.

Peripheral blood samples and lesional scalp punch biopsies were obtained from alopecia areata patients. The sequence derives from a human donor with alopecia areata. The material was CD4+ T cells sorted from blood, obtained at week 0. The J gene is TRBJ2-1, the V gene TRBV10-3; TRBD2 matches 9 bases. The CDR3 protein is CAIRSGGPNNEQFF. CDR3 bases: TGTGCCATCAGGAGCGGGGGGCCCAACAATGAGCAGTTCTTC.